Sequencing of this T cell receptor beta chain was carried out in a study of blood T cell repertoires in COVID-19. As for the study in general: Collection of acute and convalescent COVID-19 samples took place in the United States, Italy and Spain.

Only in-frame clones appear in the TCRdb table, and some are missing; sequencing was by immunoSEQ multiplex PCR. The sample has about 140,000 clones, about 90% seen once. Germline trimming cut 2 bases from V and 4 bases from J; bases unmatched to any gene: 4. CDR3 length equals 15 residues. The germline CDR1 and CDR2 sequences are KGHSH and LQKENI. The chain couples TRBV18 to TRBJ1-3; 8 bases fit TRBD1. The sequencing input was peripheral blood. This TCR came from a man in his sixties with active or convalescent COVID-19. The CDR3, as DNA: TGTGCCAGCTCACCAGGGACAGGCCCGGGAAACACCATATATTTT. Amino acids: CASSPGTGPGNTIYF.